Sequencing of this T cell receptor beta chain was carried out in a study of cytomegalovirus exposure and HLA in healthy donors. In regard to this clone: Its target is not known.

The study, taken as a whole, reports: In an earlier analysis, productive rearrangement rates for most beta V segments clustered near 87% or 30%. Within the data, a cluster of highly shared sequence variants was likely a sequencing artifact.

Donors sampled were nominally healthy, though unrecorded immune exposures were likely. PCR primers comprised 60 Vbeta and 13 Jbeta primers. Sequenced by immunoSEQ multiplex PCR; TCRdb stores in-frame clones only, minus some. Of about 200,000 clones detected, 82% appear once; the ten largest clones hold roughly 0.095%. The length of the CDR3 is 17 residues. V was shortened by 0 bases and J by 0 bases, with 14 bases between the two germline ends. Germline V gene lookup returns CDR1 LGHNA and CDR2 YSLEER. The TCR comes from a boy younger than 10 in good health and CMV-seronegative. The source material was PBMCs. The V and J genes are TRBV4-3 and TRBJ1-2; D is ambiguous. This CDR3 reads CASSQDIKTKTNYGYTF. The CDR3 nucleotides are TGCGCCAGCAGCCAAGATATCAAGACTAAGACTAACTATGGCTACACCTTC.